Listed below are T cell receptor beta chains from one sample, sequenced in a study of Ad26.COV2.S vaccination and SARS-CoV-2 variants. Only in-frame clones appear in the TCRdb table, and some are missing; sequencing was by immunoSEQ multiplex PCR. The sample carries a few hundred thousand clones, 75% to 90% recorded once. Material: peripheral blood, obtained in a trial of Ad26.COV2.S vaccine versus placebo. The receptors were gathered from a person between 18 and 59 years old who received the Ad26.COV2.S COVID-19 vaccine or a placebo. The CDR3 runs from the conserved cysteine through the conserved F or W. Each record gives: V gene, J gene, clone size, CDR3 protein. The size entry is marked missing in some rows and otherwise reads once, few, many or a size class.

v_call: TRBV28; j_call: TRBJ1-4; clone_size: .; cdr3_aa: CASSLFPRGATNEKLFF
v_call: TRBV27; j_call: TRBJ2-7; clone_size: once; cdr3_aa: CASRREAYEQYF
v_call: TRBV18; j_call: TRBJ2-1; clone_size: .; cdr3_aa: CASSPSPIRTLNNEQFF
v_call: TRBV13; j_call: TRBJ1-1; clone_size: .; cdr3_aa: CASSPSRQVGDTEAFF
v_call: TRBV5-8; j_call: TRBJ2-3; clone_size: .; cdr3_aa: CASSLKTALTDTQYF
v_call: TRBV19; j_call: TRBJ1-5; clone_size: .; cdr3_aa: CASSIGELPNQPQHF
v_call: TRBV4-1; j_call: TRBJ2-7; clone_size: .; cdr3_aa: CASSRSDGNYEQYF
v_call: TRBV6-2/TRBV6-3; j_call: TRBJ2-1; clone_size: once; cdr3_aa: CASSYSSRGGNEQFF
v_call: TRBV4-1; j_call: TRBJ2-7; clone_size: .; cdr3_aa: CASSQGMHRGNLYEQYF
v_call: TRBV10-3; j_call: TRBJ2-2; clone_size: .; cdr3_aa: CAISVGGGNTGELFF
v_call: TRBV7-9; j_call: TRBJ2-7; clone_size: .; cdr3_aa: CASSLGTGVHEQYF
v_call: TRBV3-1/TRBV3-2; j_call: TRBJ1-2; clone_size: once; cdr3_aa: CASSQASYGYTF
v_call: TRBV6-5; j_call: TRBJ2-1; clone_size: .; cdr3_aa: CATGTSAMGNEQFF
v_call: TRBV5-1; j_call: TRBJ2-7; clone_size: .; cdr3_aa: CASSLAGQGRGYEQYF
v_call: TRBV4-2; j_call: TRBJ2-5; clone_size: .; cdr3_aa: CASSHSQGRQETQYF
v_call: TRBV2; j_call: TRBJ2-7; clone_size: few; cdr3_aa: CASRPGISYEQYF
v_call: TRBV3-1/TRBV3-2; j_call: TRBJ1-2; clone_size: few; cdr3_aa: CASSQHGQGDYGYTF
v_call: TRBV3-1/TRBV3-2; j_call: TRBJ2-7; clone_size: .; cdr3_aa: CASSPLTSGRSWEQYF
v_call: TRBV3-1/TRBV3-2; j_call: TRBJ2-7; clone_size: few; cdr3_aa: CASSWEAEQYF
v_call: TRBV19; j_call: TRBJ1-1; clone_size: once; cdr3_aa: CASRRDVYTEAFF
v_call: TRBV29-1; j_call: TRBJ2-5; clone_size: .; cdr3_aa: CSVESVETQYF
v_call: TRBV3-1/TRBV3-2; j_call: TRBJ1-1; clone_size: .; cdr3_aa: CASSQGVGSGTEAFF
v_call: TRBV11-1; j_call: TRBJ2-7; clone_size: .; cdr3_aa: CVSSLVLGGDEQYF
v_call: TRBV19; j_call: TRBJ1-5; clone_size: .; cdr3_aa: CASSTTAGGQPQHF
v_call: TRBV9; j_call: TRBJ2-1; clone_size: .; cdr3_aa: CASSVATGRGDEQFF
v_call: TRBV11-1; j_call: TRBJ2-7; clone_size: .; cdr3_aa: CASSLTGIGTDEQYF
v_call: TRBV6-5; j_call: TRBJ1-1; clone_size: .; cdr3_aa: CASTKARGTEAFF
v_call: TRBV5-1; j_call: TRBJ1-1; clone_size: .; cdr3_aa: CASSLGRGTEAFF
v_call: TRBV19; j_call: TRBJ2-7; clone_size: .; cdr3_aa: CASSSSGRGEQYF
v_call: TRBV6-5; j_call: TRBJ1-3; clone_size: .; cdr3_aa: CATQQGAGGNTIYF
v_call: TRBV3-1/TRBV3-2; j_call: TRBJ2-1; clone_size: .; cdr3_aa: CASSQDPLAGVYEQFF
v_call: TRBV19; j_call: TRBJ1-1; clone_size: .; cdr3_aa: CASSDRGQAFF
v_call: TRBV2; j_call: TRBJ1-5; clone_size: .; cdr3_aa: CASSAYSNQPQHF
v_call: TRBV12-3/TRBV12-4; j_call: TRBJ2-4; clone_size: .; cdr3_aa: CASRADGMVIQYF
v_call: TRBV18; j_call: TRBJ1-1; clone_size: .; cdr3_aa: CASSPRENPYTEAFF
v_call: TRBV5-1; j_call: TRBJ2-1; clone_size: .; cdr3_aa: CASSFLRSTYNEQFF
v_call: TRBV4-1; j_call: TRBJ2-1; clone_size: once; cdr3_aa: CASSQGEISYNEQFF
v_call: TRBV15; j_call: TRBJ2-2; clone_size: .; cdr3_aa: CATSGALGDGELFF
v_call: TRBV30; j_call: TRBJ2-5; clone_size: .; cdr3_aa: CAWAGTFQETQYF
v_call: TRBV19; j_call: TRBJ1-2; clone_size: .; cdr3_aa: CASTRAAYGYTF
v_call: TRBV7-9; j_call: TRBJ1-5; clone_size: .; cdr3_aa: CASSLGDRGNQPQHF
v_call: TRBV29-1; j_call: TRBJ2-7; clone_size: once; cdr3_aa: CSVSSLLAGSGEQYF
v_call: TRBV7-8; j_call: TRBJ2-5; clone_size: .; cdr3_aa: CASSLVGGRPQETQYF
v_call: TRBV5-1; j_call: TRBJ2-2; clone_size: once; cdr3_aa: CASRRHEAGELFF
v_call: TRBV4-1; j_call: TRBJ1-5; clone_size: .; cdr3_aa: CASSQEAGNQPQHF
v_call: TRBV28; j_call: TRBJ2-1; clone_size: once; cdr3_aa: CASSLAGGNFF
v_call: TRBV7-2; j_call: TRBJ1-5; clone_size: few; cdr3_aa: CASSLDHHPAQPQHF
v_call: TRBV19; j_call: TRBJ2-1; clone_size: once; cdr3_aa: CASSFRLASSYNEQFF
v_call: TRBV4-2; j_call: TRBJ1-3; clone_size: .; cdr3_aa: CASSRSLSSPVGNTIYF
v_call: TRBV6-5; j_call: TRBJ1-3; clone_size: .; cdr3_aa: CASSPIPRGTIYF
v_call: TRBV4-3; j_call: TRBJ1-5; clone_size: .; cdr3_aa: CASSQDGTGNQPQHF